These 6 T cell receptor beta chains were sequenced from one sample in a study of T-cell reconstitution after alpha-beta-depleted transplantation in children. The library targeted TCRbeta and was prepared with unique molecular identifiers. TCRdb processed the PCR reads anew with MiXCR; each CDR3 protein has one entry. The sample shows some 70,000 distinct CDR3 sequences, roughly 4.4% of them seen only once. Here the sequenced sample was PBMCs, mostly from graft donor cells, taken 180 days after TCRalphabeta/CD19-depleted stem cell transplant. These receptors were taken from a boy younger than two who had a stem cell transplant for acute myeloid leukemia, so the T cells may come from the graft donor.

This clonotype was recorded many times. This rearrangement joins TRBV12-3 or TRBV12-4 to TRBJ2-3; 8 bases are shared with TRBD2. The CDR3 runs 18 residues. V shed 3 bases, J shed 5 bases, and the junction held 16 bases outside the gene matches. CDR3 DNA sequence: TGTGCCAGCAGTTTGGACCTACTAGCGGCCCTGGGGCGAGATACGCAGTATTTT. Translated: CASSLDLLAALGRDTQYF.

Many counts were recorded for this clonotype. This chain joins TRBV12-3 or TRBV12-4 and TRBJ1-5, with D possibly matching TRBD1 (6 bases). The CDR3 runs to 14 residues. V was cut by 7 bases and J by 7 bases, with 17 bases left in between. The CDR3 spells CASTLGGEGQPQHF. Here the CDR3 DNA reads TGTGCCAGCACCCTAGGGGGGGAGGGACAGCCCCAGCATTTT.

This clonotype was picked up many times. This chain uses TRBV11-3 with TRBJ1-2; D unresolved. The germline V and J ends were trimmed by 1 base and 4 bases, with 19 bases remaining between them. The CDR3 consists of 17 residues. Per germline, CDR1 SGHNT and CDR2 YENEEA. DNA for the CDR3: TGTGCCAGCAGCTTAGGCTCCGGGTGGGCCTCCCTCTATGGCTACACCTTC. Translated: CASSLGSGWASLYGYTF.

This clonotype appeared many times. This chain joins TRBV6-2 or TRBV6-3 and TRBJ2-4, with D perhaps given as TRBD1 or TRBD2 (5 bases each). There are 15 residues in the CDR3. The germline V gene has CDR1 MNHEY and CDR2 SVGEGT. Trimming removed 2 bases from V and 2 bases from J, with 10 bases in between. DNA of the CDR3: TGTGCCAGCAGTTACCGGCAGGGACCCAAAAACATTCAGTACTTC. Translating it yields CASSYRQGPKNIQYF.

There are many counts of this clonotype. The chain has TRBV7-2 and TRBJ2-1; D gene ambiguous. V dropped 2 bases and J dropped 8 bases, with 16 bases sitting between them. This CDR3 spans 15 amino acids. Germline V gene data show CDR1 as SGHTA and CDR2 as FQGNSA. For the CDR3, the DNA is TGTGCCAGCAGCTTACACCCCACCTTAGGCGATGAGCAGTTCTTC. Translating gives CASSLHPTLGDEQFF.

This clonotype was counted many times. This chain uses TRBV4-3 with TRBJ2-1, with D maybe TRBD1 (6 bases). The germline CDR1 and CDR2 sequences are LGHNA and YSLEER. The V end lost 4 bases, the J end lost 3 bases, and 13 bases lay between the germline ends. The CDR3 has 15 amino acids. The CDR3 coding sequence is TGCGCCAGCAGCCCATTCAGGGGATACTACAATGAGCAGTTCTTC. Its translation: CASSPFRGYYNEQFF.